These T cell receptor beta chains were read from a single sample in a study of blood T cells in healthy people across ages. TCRdb fed the 5' RACE reads into MiXCR, producing one record per CDR3 protein. The sample has roughly 700,000 distinct CDR3 sequences; 20% to 25% are singletons. This sample was shared with a second study, whose subject was T cells of mothers and their children.

The sequencing input was blood. Receptors originate from a boy aged 5-17 years in good health. Both conserved end residues are part of each CDR3. Each record gives: V gene, clone size, J gene, D gene, CDR3 DNA, CDR3 protein. A D gene is named only where the DNA matches it firmly. Size is omitted from some rows. Given values are once, few, many or a class for expanded clones.

V gene: TRBV4-3; clone size: .; J gene: TRBJ1-2; D gene: .; CDR3 DNA: TGCGCCAGCAGCCAAGAAGTCCCGGCGGCTGGGGAAGGCTACGCCTTC; CDR3 protein: CASSQEVPAAGEGYAF
V gene: TRBV7-9; clone size: .; J gene: TRBJ2-5; D gene: TRBD2; CDR3 DNA: TGTGCCAGCAGCCTGAGACGGGAGCGGGAAGGGAAAGAGACCCAGTACTTC; CDR3 protein: CASSLRREREGKETQYF
V gene: TRBV5-4; clone size: .; J gene: TRBJ2-3; D gene: .; CDR3 DNA: TGTGCCAGCAGCTTGGAACAGGGTCTCGATACGCAGTATTTT; CDR3 protein: CASSLEQGLDTQYF
V gene: TRBV5-1; clone size: .; J gene: TRBJ2-5; D gene: .; CDR3 DNA: TGCGCCAGCAGCTTGGGGATGTCGGGGACAAAAGAGACCCAGTACTTC; CDR3 protein: CASSLGMSGTKETQYF
V gene: TRBV20-1; clone size: .; J gene: TRBJ1-4; D gene: .; CDR3 DNA: TGCAGTGCTAGAGATCTGGGAAGTGATGAAAAACTGTTTTTT; CDR3 protein: CSARDLGSDEKLFF
V gene: TRBV7-9; clone size: .; J gene: TRBJ2-1; D gene: TRBD2; CDR3 DNA: TGTGCCAGCAGCTCTCGCTTAGCGGGGTATGACGATGAGCAGTTCTTC; CDR3 protein: CASSSRLAGYDDEQFF
V gene: TRBV11-2; clone size: .; J gene: TRBJ2-1; D gene: .; CDR3 DNA: TGTGCCAGCAGCTTATTGTGGGGGATTGAAGGGGAGCAGTTCTTC; CDR3 protein: CASSLLWGIEGEQFF
V gene: TRBV7-9; clone size: few; J gene: TRBJ2-5; D gene: .; CDR3 DNA: TGTGCCAGCAGCCATCGGGATAGGCGTTGGGAGACCCAGTACTTC; CDR3 protein: CASSHRDRRWETQYF
V gene: TRBV7-6; clone size: few; J gene: TRBJ1-4; D gene: .; CDR3 DNA: TGTGCCAGCAGCTTAGCCATCTGGGATGAAAAACTGTTTTTT; CDR3 protein: CASSLAIWDEKLFF
V gene: TRBV10-3; clone size: .; J gene: TRBJ2-4; D gene: TRBD2; CDR3 DNA: TGTGCCATCATGGGGACTAGCGGGATGTCCAAAAACATTCAGTACTTC; CDR3 protein: CAIMGTSGMSKNIQYF
V gene: TRBV7-9; clone size: few; J gene: TRBJ2-7; D gene: .; CDR3 DNA: TGTGCCAGCAGCTTAGTGCGGGGCCCATCCTTCGACCACGAGCAGTACTTC; CDR3 protein: CASSLVRGPSFDHEQYF
V gene: TRBV29-1; clone size: few; J gene: TRBJ2-7; D gene: TRBD1; CDR3 DNA: TGCAGCGTTGCCCGGACAGGGGGCTCCTACGAGCAGTACTTC; CDR3 protein: CSVARTGGSYEQYF
V gene: TRBV6-5; clone size: .; J gene: TRBJ1-4; D gene: .; CDR3 DNA: TGTGCCAGCAGTTACCAGGGGTCACCTAATGAAAAACTGTTTTTT; CDR3 protein: CASSYQGSPNEKLFF
V gene: TRBV6-5; clone size: few; J gene: TRBJ2-2; D gene: .; CDR3 DNA: TGTGCCAGCAGTTATGATGGCGCAGGGGAGCTGTTTTTT; CDR3 protein: CASSYDGAGELFF
V gene: TRBV12-3/TRBV12-4; clone size: .; J gene: TRBJ1-5; D gene: .; CDR3 DNA: TGTGCGACCGGCCAGGGGATGAAGCCCCAGCATTTT; CDR3 protein: CATGQGMKPQHF
V gene: TRBV20-1; clone size: .; J gene: TRBJ2-1; D gene: TRBD1; CDR3 DNA: TGCAGTGCTAGGACAGGGGGAGAAGAGCAGTTCTTC; CDR3 protein: CSARTGGEEQFF